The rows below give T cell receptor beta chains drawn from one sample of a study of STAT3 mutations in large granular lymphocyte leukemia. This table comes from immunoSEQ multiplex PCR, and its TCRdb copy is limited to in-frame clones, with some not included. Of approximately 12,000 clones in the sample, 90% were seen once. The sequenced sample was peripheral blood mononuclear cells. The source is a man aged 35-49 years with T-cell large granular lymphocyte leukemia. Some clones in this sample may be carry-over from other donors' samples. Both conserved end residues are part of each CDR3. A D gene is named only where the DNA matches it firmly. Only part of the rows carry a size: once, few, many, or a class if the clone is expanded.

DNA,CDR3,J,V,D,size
TGTGCCAGTAGTTCGGGGGACAGCACAGATACGCAGTATTTT,CASSSGDSTDTQYF,TRBJ2-3,TRBV19,-,-
TGTGCCAGCAGATCCGGGACAGGGCTAACCGGGGAGCTGTTTTTT,CASRSGTGLTGELFF,TRBJ2-2,TRBV5-5,TRBD1,-
TGTGCCAGCAGCCAAGATTACGGGAGTGGAAACACCATATATTTT,CASSQDYGSGNTIYF,TRBJ1-3,TRBV4-2,-,-
TGTGCCAGCAGTCTTTCCGGGTTCTCAGATACGCAGTATTTT,CASSLSGFSDTQYF,TRBJ2-3,TRBV27,-,-
TGCAGCATTCTGGACAGAAACACCGGGGAGCTGTTTTTT,CSILDRNTGELFF,TRBJ2-2,TRBV29-1,-,-
TGTGCCAGCAGTGGGCAGACAGGCTACACCTTC,CASSGQTGYTF,TRBJ1-2,TRBV25-1,-,once
TGTGCCAGCAGCCAAGAATGGGGGGCTCCATCCTACGAGCAGTACTTC,CASSQEWGAPSYEQYF,TRBJ2-7,TRBV4-2,-,-
TGCGCCAGCAGCTTCAGCGGACTTCAAGAGACCCAGTACTTC,CASSFSGLQETQYF,TRBJ2-5,TRBV5-1,-,-
TGCGCCAGCAGCTTGGCAAGAAGGGCAGGCCCCTCTACCTATAGCAATCAGCCCCAGCATTTT,CASSLARRAGPSTYSNQPQHF,TRBJ1-5,TRBV5-1,-,-
TGTGCCAGCAGCTTAGAAGGGGGGCACTACTATGGCTACACCTTC,CASSLEGGHYYGYTF,TRBJ1-2,TRBV7-9,-,-
TGTGCCAGCAGCTTATATGTGGGGGCCAATACCGGGGAGCTGTTTTTT,CASSLYVGANTGELFF,TRBJ2-2,TRBV7-9,-,-
TGTGGGTCGGGGGGTAAACAAGAGACCCAGTACTTC,CGSGGKQETQYF,TRBJ2-5,TRBV6-5,TRBD2,-
TGTGCCAGTAGTAGAGCCCCCCAAGAGACCCAGTACTTC,CASSRAPQETQYF,TRBJ2-5,TRBV19,-,-
TGTGCCAGCAGTCGAGGACAGGAGAGAAATTCACCCCTCCACTTT,CASSRGQERNSPLHF,TRBJ1-6,TRBV6-5,TRBD1,-
TGTGCCAGCACCTCCGGGACTAGCCTCACCGGCACAGATACGCAGTATTTT,CASTSGTSLTGTDTQYF,TRBJ2-3,TRBV5-4,TRBD2,once
TGTGCCAGCTCACCGGATAATTCACCCCTCCACTTT,CASSPDNSPLHF,TRBJ1-6,TRBV18,-,-
TGTGCCAGTTCCCGGGACACCGATAATTCACCCCTCCACTTT,CASSRDTDNSPLHF,TRBJ1-6,TRBV9,-,-
TGTGCCAGCAGCCCGGGGACAGGGAACTATGGCTACACCTTC,CASSPGTGNYGYTF,TRBJ1-2,TRBV5-4,TRBD1,-
TGTGCCAGCAGCCGCGGGGACAGGGTTCCAGATACGCAGTATTTT,CASSRGDRVPDTQYF,TRBJ2-3,TRBV7-9,TRBD1,-
TGCGCCAGCAGCTTGTTGCAGGCCGAGCAGTTCTTC,CASSLLQAEQFF,TRBJ2-1,TRBV5-1,-,-
TGTGCCAGTAGTACCGGGGGCGTCGAGACCCAGTACTTC,CASSTGGVETQYF,TRBJ2-5,TRBV19,-,-
TGTGCCAGCACTCAGGGGGCTAACTCTGGGGCCAACGTCCTGACTTTC,CASTQGANSGANVLTF,TRBJ2-6,TRBV6-6,TRBD1,once
TGTGCCTGGAGTGCCCCGGTCCAGCGGAGCCAAGAGACCCAGTACTTC,CAWSAPVQRSQETQYF,TRBJ2-5,TRBV30,-,-
TGTGCCAGCAGCGCACCCGGGACAGAGAACACTGAAGCTTTCTTT,CASSAPGTENTEAFF,TRBJ1-1,TRBV7-9,TRBD1,-
TGCGCCAGCAGCCAAAGAGGTAGCGGGGCGAACGATCAGTTCTTC,CASSQRGSGANDQFF,TRBJ2-1,TRBV4-1,TRBD2,-
TGTGCCACCAGCAGAGATGTTGACAGGTCGGATGGCTACACCTTC,CATSRDVDRSDGYTF,TRBJ1-2,TRBV15,-,-
TGTGCCAGCAGCGGGCGCGGGGGGGACGGACAAGAGACCCAGTACTTC,CASSGRGGDGQETQYF,TRBJ2-5,TRBV7-2,TRBD2,-
TGTGCCAGCAGTGAAGAAGGGACCGGCAATCAGCCCCAGCATTTT,CASSEEGTGNQPQHF,TRBJ1-5,TRBV2,-,-
TGTGCCAGCAGTTTTGGTTGGGGGCCCAACGGCTACACCTTC,CASSFGWGPNGYTF,TRBJ1-2,TRBV2,-,-
TGCAGCGTTGGGGAGGGCTCCTACGAGCAGTACTTC,CSVGEGSYEQYF,TRBJ2-7,TRBV29-1,TRBD2,-
TGTGCCAGCAGCTCCCCGGGTAGCGGGGGGTACTCCTACGAGCAGTACTTC,CASSSPGSGGYSYEQYF,TRBJ2-7,TRBV7-2,TRBD2,-
TGCAGCGTAGGGGACTACATTTCCTACGAGCAGTACTTC,CSVGDYISYEQYF,TRBJ2-7,TRBV29-1,TRBD2,-
TGCAGCGTTGAAGAGGGGGGAGGCCAGCCCCAGCATTTT,CSVEEGGGQPQHF,TRBJ1-5,TRBV29-1,-,-
TGTGCCAGCAGCGACGTACTAGCGGGGTCCCAAGAGACCCAGTACTTC,CASSDVLAGSQETQYF,TRBJ2-5,TRBV5-6,TRBD2,-
TGTGCCAGCAGTCCCTCCCGGACAGGGGGTTCCTACGAGCAGTACTTC,CASSPSRTGGSYEQYF,TRBJ2-7,TRBV27,TRBD1,-
TGCGCCAGCGTTGACATAACCGGATCAGATACGCAGTATTTT,CASVDITGSDTQYF,TRBJ2-3,TRBV5-1,-,-